Listed below are T cell receptor beta chains from one sample, sequenced in a study of T cells after yellow fever vaccination. TCRdb re-called the 5' RACE reads through MiXCR, storing one row per CDR3 protein. The profile shows just over 250,000 distinct CDR3 sequences, roughly 5% of them singletons. The source material was CD4+ T cells sorted from PBMCs, sampled on the day of the yellow fever booster vaccination. The source of these receptors is a young man who received the YFV17D yellow fever vaccine. The CDR3 runs from the conserved cysteine through the conserved F or W. D genes are given only for firm matches. For some rows the clone size is stated as once, few or many, or as a class when expanded; others skip it.

size	V	length	J	D	CDR3
NA	TRBV5-1	16	TRBJ1-2	NA	CASSLGAGRGGSGYTF
few	TRBV27	14	TRBJ1-1	TRBD1	CASSPRGRSTEAFF
many	TRBV12-3/TRBV12-4	15	TRBJ2-1	TRBD1	CASSRRDSTYNEQFF
few	TRBV6-5	16	TRBJ2-5	TRBD2	CASSYSVAGRVETQYF
many	TRBV10-3	15	TRBJ1-6	TRBD1	CAISDGQGDNSPLHF
few	TRBV7-2	17	TRBJ1-5	NA	CASSLMGGQGGNQPQHF
few	TRBV29-1	15	TRBJ2-6	NA	CSVRESASGANVLTF
few	TRBV10-3	16	TRBJ1-1	TRBD1	CAIIEPDRAFGTEAFF
many	TRBV5-1	15	TRBJ2-1	TRBD2	CASSWTSGNYNEQFF
NA	TRBV6-2/TRBV6-3	17	TRBJ1-4	TRBD1	CASTPRDRGHRGEKLFF
many	TRBV2	12	TRBJ2-6	NA	CASTAGANVLTF
many	TRBV4-1	17	TRBJ1-6	NA	CASSHGVGSFIGSPLHF
many	TRBV4-3	18	TRBJ2-3	NA	CASSRQVGISSTPDTQYF
NA	TRBV9	14	TRBJ1-2	NA	CASSPRGQADGYTF
many	TRBV7-2	10	TRBJ1-1	NA	CASSSDGAFF
few	TRBV10-3	11	TRBJ2-1	NA	CAITGENEQFF
many	TRBV3-1	15	TRBJ1-5	NA	CASSQGAGAVQPQHF
many	TRBV19	12	TRBJ2-7	NA	CASSIGGYEQYF
NA	TRBV5-1	15	TRBJ1-2	TRBD1	CASSDRGLTNYGYTF
few	TRBV5-1	15	TRBJ1-3	TRBD1	CASSYRGFSGNTIYF
few	TRBV7-2	15	TRBJ1-5	NA	CASSFSDYSNQPQHF
few	TRBV11-3	17	TRBJ2-3	NA	CASSPLPQAGKTDTQYF
few	TRBV20-1	14	TRBJ1-1	TRBD1	CSARDRGFFSEAFF
NA	TRBV12-3/TRBV12-4	14	TRBJ2-1	TRBD1	CASSLIPGQGIQFF
few	TRBV28	14	TRBJ1-5	NA	CASSLSRRNQPQHF
NA	TRBV12-3/TRBV12-4	14	TRBJ1-1	NA	CASSQQGRLTEAFF
NA	TRBV4-3	16	TRBJ2-3	NA	CASSQGRTPSTDTQYF
few	TRBV28	16	TRBJ1-2	TRBD1	CASSRGQGWLGYGYTF
NA	TRBV5-1	12	TRBJ2-5	NA	CASRVDLETQYF
NA	TRBV9	14	TRBJ1-1	TRBD1	CASSQGVYLTEAFF
NA	TRBV12-3/TRBV12-4	15	TRBJ2-5	TRBD2	CASSRLAGSGETQYF
NA	TRBV5-1	15	TRBJ2-3	NA	CASSLEGRAADTQYF
many	TRBV27	14	TRBJ2-1	NA	CASSLKWAANEQFF
NA	TRBV27	15	TRBJ1-6	TRBD1	CASSPRDRPNSPLHF
many	TRBV7-8	15	TRBJ1-1	NA	CASSFRVPPFPEAFF
NA	TRBV10-3	14	TRBJ2-5	TRBD2	CAIRTGTSGETQYF
few	TRBV7-2	16	TRBJ2-2	TRBD2	CASSFPGGADTGELFF
many	TRBV7-6	13	TRBJ2-5	TRBD2	CASTSGAAGTQYF
many	TRBV11-2	14	TRBJ2-3	NA	CASSLGGGPDTQYF
few	TRBV12-3/TRBV12-4	15	TRBJ2-3	NA	CASSSSGRGTDTQYF
NA	TRBV6-2/TRBV6-3	16	TRBJ2-1	TRBD2	CASSYSPSGGYNEQFF
many	TRBV5-1	17	TRBJ2-3	TRBD2	CASSLAPQRGGTDTQYF
NA	TRBV3-1	13	TRBJ1-4	NA	CASSLGGDEKLFF
few	TRBV27	17	TRBJ2-3	TRBD2	CASSPGTSPRRTDTQYF
NA	TRBV7-8	15	TRBJ1-2	NA	CASSLSSDSRYGYTF
few	TRBV3-1	14	TRBJ1-5	NA	CASQLRGSNQPQHF
many	TRBV12-3/TRBV12-4	14	TRBJ1-1	TRBD1	CASSLTGDATEAFF
many	TRBV12-3/TRBV12-4	20	TRBJ1-1	NA	CASSEFFTGTLRTLNTEAFF
NA	TRBV6-5	13	TRBJ1-4	NA	CASSYSGYEKLFF
few	TRBV7-9	11	TRBJ2-2	NA	CASSRGGELFF
few	TRBV7-9	16	TRBJ2-2	TRBD1	CASSPRGQGQTGELFF
few	TRBV28	14	TRBJ2-2	TRBD2	CAMGQRENTGELFF
many	TRBV3-1	14	TRBJ1-1	NA	CASSQVLGNTEAFF
many	TRBV7-2	16	TRBJ2-2	NA	CASSLNRLDNTGELFF
many	TRBV12-5	14	TRBJ2-5	NA	CASGSGDYQETQYF